This TCR beta chain stems from a study of cytotoxic CD8 clonotypes in ibrutinib-treated CLL. Background on the study: Partial response was seen in approximately 24 patients and complete response in 2; after median about 70 months, about 15 stayed remitted, about twelve progressed. Findings and limits, study-wide: Treatment left the uncommon public clonotypes either contracted or stable in frequency. Measured clonality at baseline was greater than in age-matched healthy donors and tracked with circulating CD8+ T-cell counts.

Repertoires were generated with immunoSEQ multiplex PCR, while TCRdb's copy carries only in-frame clones and drops some. The sample carries 65,000 to 85,000 clones, 90% recorded once. Germline V CDR1 and CDR2: MNHNS, SASEGT. Trimming stripped 2 bases from V and 4 bases from J, with 19 bases between. The CDR3 has 17 residues. Details on this clone: The antigen is not known.

Genomic DNA in a quantity of 1.5 to 2 micrograms was derived from cryopreserved PBMCs for TCR beta libraries. The rearrangement joins TRBV6-1 to TRBJ2-3, with D tentatively TRBD1 (6 bases). The specimen comprised PBMCs, sampled after 12 months of ibrutinib treatment. The clonotype originates from a human donor with chronic lymphocytic leukemia. CDR3 region: CASSEFYQGRVSDTQYF. In DNA form, the CDR3 reads TGTGCCAGCAGTGAATTTTATCAGGGGCGGGTATCAGATACGCAGTATTTT.